One and the same sample provided the 7 T cell receptor beta chains below, sequenced in a study of beta chain features in type 1 diabetes. Expressed TCRB transcripts were sequenced, since all the RNA that had been isolated was reverse transcribed. Sequenced by immunoSEQ multiplex PCR; TCRdb stores in-frame clones only, minus some. Altogether 900,000 or so clones are present, roughly 17% being singletons, with the ten largest covering 0.023%. The sample taken for sequencing was naive CD4+ T cells from blood. The receptor set was obtained from a woman aged 18 to 35 in good health.

The DNA of the CDR3 is TGTGCCAGCAGCTTGGGACTAGCGGAAAACAATGAGCAGTTCTTC. It encodes CASSLGLAENNEQFF. This chain uses TRBV11-2 with TRBJ2-1, with 11 nucleotides matching TRBD2. Trimming took 3 bases from V and 5 from J; bases not matched to a gene: 3. The CDR3 runs to 15 residues. Germline-derived CDR1 and CDR2 are SGHAT and FQNNGV.

The chain couples TRBV2 to TRBJ2-1; 8 nucleotides align to TRBD1. The V gene's germline CDR1 is SNHLY and CDR2 FYNNEI. CDR3 length: 13 residues. V dropped 8 bases and J dropped 4; count of bases not matched to a gene: 4. DNA for the CDR3: TGTGCCAGCGGGCAGGGGGCGTACAATGAGCAGTTCTTC. It encodes CASGQGAYNEQFF.

Concerning this clone: Other DNA sequences from this sample encode an identical CDR3 as well. J is TRBJ2-3 and V is TRBV9; D is ambiguous. Trimming cost V 0 bases and J 2 bases, with 7 bases left between them. This CDR3 is built from 14 residues. The germline gives CDR1 SGDLS, CDR2 YYNGEE. In DNA, the CDR3 is TGTGCCAGCAGCGTAGCTAGAACCACAGATACGCAGTATTTT. Protein product: CASSVARTTDTQYF.

This clone was seen a handful of times. The gene calls are TRBV11-2 and TRBJ2-4, with D possibly being TRBD2 (6 bases). This CDR3 spans 13 amino acids. Trimming took off 3 bases at V and 7 bases at J, with 10 bases between the two ends. Germline CDR1 SGHAT, CDR2 FQNNGV. Written as DNA, the CDR3 is TGTGCCAGCAGCTTGGGACTCTCTAACATTCAGTACTTC. Amino acids: CASSLGLSNIQYF.

This clone was picked up a small number of times. CDR3 DNA sequence: TGTGCCAGCAGATCTGTAAAGGGACGGAACTCCTACGAGCAGTACTTC. Translated, it gives CASRSVKGRNSYEQYF. V is TRBV11-2 and J is TRBJ2-7, with D possibly called TRBD1 or TRBD2 (5 bases each). The CDR3 runs 16 residues. V was cut by 6 bases and J by 0 bases, with 18 bases left in between. CDR1 and CDR2 from the germline V gene are SGHAT and FQNNGV.

The rearrangement links TRBV28 to TRBJ2-7; the match to TRBD2 covers 9 bases. There are 12 residues in the CDR3. The V segment lost 0 bases and the J segment 12 bases; nucleotides outside the gene matches: 3. In germline, CDR1 is MDHEN, CDR2 SYDVKM. CDR3 DNA sequence: TGTGCCAGCAGTTTATGGGGGACTAGCTTGTACTTC. As protein: CASSLWGTSLYF.

The chain recombines TRBV4-1 with TRBJ2-1, with D uncertain. The germline V gene encodes CDR1 MGHRA and CDR2 YSYEKL. The CDR3 covers 13 residues. Trimming took off 1 base at V and 13 bases at J, with 14 bases between the two ends. CDR3 region: CASSQGQFGRQFF. The CDR3 bases are TGCGCCAGCAGCCAAGGGCAGTTCGGCAGACAGTTCTTC.